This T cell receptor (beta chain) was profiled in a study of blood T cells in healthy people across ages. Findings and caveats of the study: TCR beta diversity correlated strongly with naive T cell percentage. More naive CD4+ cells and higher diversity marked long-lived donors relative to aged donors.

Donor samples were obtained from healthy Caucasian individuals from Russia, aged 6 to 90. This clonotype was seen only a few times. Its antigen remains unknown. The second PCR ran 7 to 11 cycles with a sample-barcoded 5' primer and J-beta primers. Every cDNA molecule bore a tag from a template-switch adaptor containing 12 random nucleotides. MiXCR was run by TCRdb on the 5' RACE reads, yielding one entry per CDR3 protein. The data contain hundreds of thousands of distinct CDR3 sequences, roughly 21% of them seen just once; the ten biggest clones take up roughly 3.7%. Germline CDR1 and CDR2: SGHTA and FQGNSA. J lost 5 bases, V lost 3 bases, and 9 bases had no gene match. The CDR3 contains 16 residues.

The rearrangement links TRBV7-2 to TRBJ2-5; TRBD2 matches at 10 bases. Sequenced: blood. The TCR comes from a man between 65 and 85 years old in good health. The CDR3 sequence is CASSLSTSGISETQYF. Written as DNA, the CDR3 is TGTGCCAGCAGCTTGTCTACTAGCGGGATTTCGGAGACCCAGTACTTC.